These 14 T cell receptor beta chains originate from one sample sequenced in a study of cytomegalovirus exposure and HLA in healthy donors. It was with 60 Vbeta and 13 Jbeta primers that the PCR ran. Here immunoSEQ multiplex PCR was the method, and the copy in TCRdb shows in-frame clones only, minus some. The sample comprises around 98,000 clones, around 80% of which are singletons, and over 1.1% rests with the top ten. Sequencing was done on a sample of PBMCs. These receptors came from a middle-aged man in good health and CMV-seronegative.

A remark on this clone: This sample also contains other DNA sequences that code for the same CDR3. This CDR3 is CASSLAGSSYEQYF. Written as DNA, the CDR3 is TGCGCCAGCAGCTTGGCCGGGAGCTCCTACGAGCAGTACTTC. The gene calls are TRBV5-1 and TRBJ2-7; D is perhaps TRBD2 (6 bases). With 0 bases removed from V and 0 bases from J, the gap between germline ends came to 7 bases. The germline V gene encodes CDR1 SGHRS and CDR2 YFSETQ. This CDR3 contains 14 residues.

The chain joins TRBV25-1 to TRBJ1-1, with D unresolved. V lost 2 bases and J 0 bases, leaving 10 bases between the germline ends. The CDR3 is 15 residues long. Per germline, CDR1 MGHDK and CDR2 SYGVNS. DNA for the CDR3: TGTGCCAGCAGTGAAGTGAGAAAAATGAACACTGAAGCTTTCTTT. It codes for CASSEVRKMNTEAFF.

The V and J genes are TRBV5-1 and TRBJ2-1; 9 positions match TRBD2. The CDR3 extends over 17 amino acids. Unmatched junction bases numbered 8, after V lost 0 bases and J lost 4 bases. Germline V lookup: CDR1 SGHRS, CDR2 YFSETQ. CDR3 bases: TGCGCCAGCAGCTTGGCGGGCGGGGGGGCATCGTACAATGAGCAGTTCTTC. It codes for CASSLAGGGASYNEQFF.

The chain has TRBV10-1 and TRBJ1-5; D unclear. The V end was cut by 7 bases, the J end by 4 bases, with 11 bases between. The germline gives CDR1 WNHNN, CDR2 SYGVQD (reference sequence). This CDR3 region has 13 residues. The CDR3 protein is CASNPGRNQPQHF. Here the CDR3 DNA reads TGCGCCAGCAACCCTGGCAGAAATCAGCCCCAGCATTTT.

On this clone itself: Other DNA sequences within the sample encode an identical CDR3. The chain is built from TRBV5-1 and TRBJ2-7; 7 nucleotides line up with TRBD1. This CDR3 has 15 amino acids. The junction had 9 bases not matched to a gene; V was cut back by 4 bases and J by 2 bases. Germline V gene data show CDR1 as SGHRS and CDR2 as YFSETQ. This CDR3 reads CASSRDSSTPYEQYF. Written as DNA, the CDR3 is TGCGCCAGCAGCCGGGACAGCTCTACTCCCTACGAGCAGTACTTC.

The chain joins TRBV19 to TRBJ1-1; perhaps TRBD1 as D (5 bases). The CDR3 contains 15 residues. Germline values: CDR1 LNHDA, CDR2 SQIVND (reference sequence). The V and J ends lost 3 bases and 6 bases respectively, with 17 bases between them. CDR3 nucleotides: TGTGCCAGTAGTATTATCGGCGCGGGGGAATCTGAAGCTTTCTTT. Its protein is CASSIIGAGESEAFF. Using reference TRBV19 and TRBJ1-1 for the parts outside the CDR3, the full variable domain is DGGITQSPKYLFRKEGQNVTLSCEQNLNHDAMYWYRQDPGQGLRLIYYSQIVNDFQKGDIAEGYSVSREKKESFPLTVTSAQKNPTAFYLCASSIIGAGESEAFFGQGTRLTVV.

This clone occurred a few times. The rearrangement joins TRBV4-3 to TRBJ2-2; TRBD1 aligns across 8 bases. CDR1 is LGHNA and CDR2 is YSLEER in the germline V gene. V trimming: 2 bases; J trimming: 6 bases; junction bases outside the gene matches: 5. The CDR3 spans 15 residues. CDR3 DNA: TGCGCCAGCAGCCAATTACAGGGGGTCTCCGGGGAGCTGTTTTTT. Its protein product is CASSQLQGVSGELFF.

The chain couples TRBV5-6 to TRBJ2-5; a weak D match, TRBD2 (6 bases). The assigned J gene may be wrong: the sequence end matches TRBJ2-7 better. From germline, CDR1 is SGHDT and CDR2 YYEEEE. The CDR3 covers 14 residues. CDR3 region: CASSFTGSTYEQYF. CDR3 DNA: TGTGCCAGCAGCTTCACCGGGAGCACCTACGAGCAGTACTTC.

CDR3 DNA sequence: TGTGCCAGCAGCGCCGTGGGCGGGGGGACCAATGTTGAGCAGTTCTTC. Its translation is CASSAVGGGTNVEQFF. The V and J genes are TRBV9 and TRBJ2-1, with 8 nucleotides matching TRBD2. V was pared by 3 bases and J by 9 bases, with 14 bases of the junction left unmatched. The CDR3 has 16 amino acids. Germline V CDR1 and CDR2: SGDLS, YYNGEE.

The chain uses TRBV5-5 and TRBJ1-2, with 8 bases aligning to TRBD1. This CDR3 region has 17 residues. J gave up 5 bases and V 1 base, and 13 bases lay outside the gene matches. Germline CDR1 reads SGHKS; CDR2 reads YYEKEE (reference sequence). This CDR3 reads CASSLSGGDRFDYGYTF. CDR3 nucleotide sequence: TGTGCCAGCAGCTTGAGTGGGGGGGACAGGTTCGATTATGGCTACACCTTC.

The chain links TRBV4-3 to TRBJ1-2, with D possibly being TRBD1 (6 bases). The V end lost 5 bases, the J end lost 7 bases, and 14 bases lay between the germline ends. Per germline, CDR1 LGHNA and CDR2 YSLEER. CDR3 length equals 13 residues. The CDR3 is CASSYPGEGGYTF. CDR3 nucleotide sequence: TGCGCCAGCAGCTACCCAGGGGAAGGTGGCTACACCTTC.

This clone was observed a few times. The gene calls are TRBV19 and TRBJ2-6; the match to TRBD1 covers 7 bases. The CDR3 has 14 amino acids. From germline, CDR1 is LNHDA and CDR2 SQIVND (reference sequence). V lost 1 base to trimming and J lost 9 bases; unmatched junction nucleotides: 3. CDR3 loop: CASSIGGTVNVLTF. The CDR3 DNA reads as TGTGCCAGTAGTATAGGAGGGACAGTCAACGTCCTGACTTTC.

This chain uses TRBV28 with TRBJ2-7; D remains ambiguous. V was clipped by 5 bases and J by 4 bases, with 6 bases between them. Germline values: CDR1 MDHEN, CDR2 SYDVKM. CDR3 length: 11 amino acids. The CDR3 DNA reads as TGTGCCAGCAGTAACAGATACGAGCAGTACTTC. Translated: CASSNRYEQYF. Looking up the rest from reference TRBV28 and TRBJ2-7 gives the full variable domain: DVKVTQSSRYLVKRTGEKVFLECVQDMDHENMFWYRQDPGLGLRLIYFSYDVKMKEKGDIPEGYSVSREKKERFSLILESASTNQTSMYLCASSNRYEQYFGPGTRLTVT.

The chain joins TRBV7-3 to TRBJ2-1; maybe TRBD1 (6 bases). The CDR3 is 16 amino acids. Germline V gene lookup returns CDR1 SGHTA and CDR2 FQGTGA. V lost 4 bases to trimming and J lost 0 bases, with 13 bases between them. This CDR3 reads CASSSTLRGSYNEQFF. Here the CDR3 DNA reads TGTGCCAGCAGCTCAACCCTCAGGGGCTCCTACAATGAGCAGTTCTTC.